This TCR beta chain was sequenced during a study of OX40 agonist ivuxolimab in advanced cancers. Background on the study: Treatment received earlier with anti-PD-1, anti-PD-L1 or anti-CTLA-4 agents was allowed, and over 30% had some. Partial response was recorded in three patients: one hepatocellular carcinoma and two cutaneous melanoma cases. Broader study findings: Normalized expansion of T-cell clones was also low for some nonresponders.

About this clone: Antigen specificity is unknown.

Trimming left V 5 bases short and J 8 bases short, with 21 bases between. CDR3 length: 15 residues. Germline values: CDR1 MDHEN, CDR2 SYDVKM. Exclusion of a patient followed from autoimmune disease history or systemic immunosuppression. Clones were read by immunoSEQ multiplex PCR, and TCRdb kept only the in-frame ones, dropping some. The data show 80,000 or so clones, 85% seen once. V gene TRBV28 combines with J gene TRBJ1-2; D is possibly TRBD1 (5 bases). The sequencing here drew on CD4+ or CD8+ T cells sorted from blood, taken in a trial of the OX40 agonist ivuxolimab. The clonotype originates from an adult with an advanced solid tumor such as melanoma, head and neck, liver or kidney cancer. The CDR3 sequence is CASSNRTGRVGGYTF. DNA for the CDR3: TGTGCCAGCAGTAACCGTACGGGCAGGGTCGGCGGCTACACCTTC.